In its sample, the clone carrying this T cell receptor (beta chain) was seen a few times. Included as multiple sclerosis controls were treatment-naive patients who had stable or active relapsing-remitting disease. The CDR3 has 14 amino acids. Germline V gene sequence: CDR1 MNHEY, CDR2 SMNVEV (reference sequence). V lost 5 bases and J lost 5; bases outside the gene matches: 6. The sample belongs to a study of CD8 T cells in Susac syndrome. Random hexamers were used to reverse transcribe an amount of about 0.45 to 1 ug RNA. Each CDR3 protein gets one entry after TCRdb re-called the immunoSEQ multiplex PCR reads with MiXCR. The data contain hundreds of thousands of distinct CDR3 sequences, around 85% of them singletons.

The chain joins TRBV27 to TRBJ1-1; TRBD1 matches at 9 bases. The sequenced sample was CD8+ T cells from PBMCs. The source of this sequence is a human donor with multiple sclerosis. This CDR3 is CASSPGQGWTEAFF. CDR3 DNA: TGTGCCAGCAGTCCGGGACAGGGCTGGACTGAAGCTTTCTTT.